These 5 T cell receptor beta chains share one sample of origin, sequenced in a study of cytotoxic CD8 clonotypes in ibrutinib-treated CLL. Some clones are missing from TCRdb's copy, which holds only in-frame ones; the method was immunoSEQ multiplex PCR. The sample yields some 98,000 clones, around 73% seen once. The sequencing here drew on PBMCs, taken after 12 months of ibrutinib treatment. The source of these receptors is a human donor with chronic lymphocytic leukemia.

The chain links TRBV12-5 to TRBJ2-7, with D perhaps TRBD1 or TRBD2 (5 bases each). Trimming left V 4 bases short and J 2 bases short, with 18 bases between. This CDR3 has 16 residues. Germline V CDR1 and CDR2: LGHNT, FRNRAP. The CDR3 DNA reads TGTGCTAGTGGTTGGGCCCAAGGGTCGGGGCCCTACGAGCAGTACTTC. Encoded protein: CASGWAQGSGPYEQYF.

The table lists this clone with many counts. J is TRBJ1-1 and V is TRBV5-4; D is undetermined. Trimming left V 4 bases short and J 2 bases short, with 15 bases between. The V gene's germline CDR1 is SGHNT and CDR2 YYREEE (reference sequence). There are 15 residues in the CDR3. The CDR3 DNA reads as TGTGCCAGCAGCCCAACCCCGGGAGCAAACACTGAAGCTTTCTTT. Translating it yields CASSPTPGANTEAFF.

The chain carries TRBV28 and TRBJ2-1; 7 bases align to TRBD2. The junction had 8 bases not matched to a gene; V was cut back by 3 bases and J by 3 bases. Germline assignment: CDR1 MDHEN and CDR2 SYDVKM. CDR3 size: 16 residues. CDR3 nucleotide sequence: TGTGCCAGCAGTTTGGTAACTAGCGTAGGCTACAATGAGCAGTTCTTC. The encoded protein is CASSLVTSVGYNEQFF.

The chain uses TRBV30 and TRBJ2-7, with 8 bases that match TRBD2. Trimming took 0 bases from V and 3 from J; bases not matched to a gene: 4. Germline V CDR1 and CDR2: GTSNPN, SVGIG (reference sequence). The length of the CDR3 is 14 residues. The CDR3 coding sequence is TGTGCCTGGAGTGTACTTAGCGGGGACTACGAGCAGTACTTC. Its translation: CAWSVLSGDYEQYF.

The chain joins TRBV19 to TRBJ1-2; the D is unclear. CDR3 length equals 11 residues. Germline CDR1 LNHDA, CDR2 SQIVND (reference sequence). Deletions cut 3 bases from V and 8 bases from J, with 7 bases between. CDR3 in amino acids: CASSIGWGYTF. CDR3 sequence (DNA): TGTGCCAGTAGTATTGGATGGGGCTACACCTTC.